This T cell receptor (beta chain) originates from a study of blood T cell repertoires in COVID-19. The trim removed 4 bases at V and 1 base at J, leaving 3 bases unmatched. The CDR3 is 15 amino acids. The germline gives CDR1 MNHEY, CDR2 SVGEGT. Profiling relied on immunoSEQ multiplex PCR, and the TCRdb table lists in-frame clones only, not all of them. The sample lists some 38,000 clones; around 80% were seen once. The V call is TRBV6-2 or TRBV6-3, the J call TRBJ1-1, with 10 positions matching TRBD1. The source of this sequence is a man in his sixties with COVID-19, enrolled during active disease. Sequencing was carried out using peripheral blood. The CDR3 nucleotides are TGTGCCAGCAGTTCAGGACAGGGGGAGAACACTGAAGCTTTCTTT. Protein: CASSSGQGENTEAFF.